The entry below gives a single TCR beta chain sequence along with its context. Antigen specificity is unknown. This entry belongs to a study of CD8 T cells in Susac syndrome. Study-wide results and caveats: The number of individuals included in the study's TCR sequencing and HLA analysis was acknowledged as relatively small.

Looked up from germline, CDR1 is PRHDT and CDR2 is FYEKMQ (reference sequence). The length of the CDR3 is 16 residues. After removal of 5 bases from V and 2 bases from J, the junction contained 10 bases not matched to a gene. RNA in amounts of about 0.45 to 1 ug was reverse transcribed with random hexamers. TCR beta CDR3 was amplified by immunoSEQ multiplex PCR. This amplification extended across 54 Vbeta and 13 Jbeta segments. TCRdb redid the calling of the immunoSEQ multiplex PCR reads with MiXCR, one entry per CDR3 protein. The sample lists 50,000 to 60,000 distinct CDR3 sequences, just over 90% occurring once. The controls, all healthy donors, were matched for age and sex.

The TCR originated in a human donor in good health. Sequenced input: CD8+ T cells from PBMCs. The chain recombines TRBV13 with TRBJ2-3; TRBD2 agrees at 7 bases. The CDR3 loop is CASSNLADSFTDTQYF. CDR3 bases: TGTGCCAGCAGCAACCTAGCGGACTCCTTCACAGATACGCAGTATTTT.